Listed below are T cell receptor beta chains from one sample, sequenced in a study of breast tumors, draining lymph nodes, adjacent tissues. TCRdb reprocessed the multiplex PCR reads via MiXCR and lists one record per CDR3 protein. This sample carries about 270,000 distinct CDR3 sequences, around 30% of them seen once, and the ten largest clones take about 1%. Sequencing was done on a sample of axillary lymph node tissue. The receptors shown here come from a female donor with breast cancer. Some clones in this sample may be carry-over from other donors' samples. Each CDR3 is given without its conserved first and last residue.

v_call: TRBV13; j_call: TRBJ2-2; cdr3_aa: ASSLAATNTGELF
v_call: TRBV5-1; j_call: TRBJ1-5; cdr3_aa: ASSMGPTNQPQH
v_call: TRBV7-8; j_call: TRBJ2-2; cdr3_aa: ASSFSALNTGELF
v_call: TRBV9; j_call: TRBJ2-5; cdr3_aa: ASSANRNQETQS
v_call: TRBV5-4; j_call: TRBJ2-7; cdr3_aa: ASSPSSSGVSEQY
v_call: TRBV2; j_call: TRBJ2-3; cdr3_aa: ASSGLAGDTDTQY
v_call: TRBV6-1; j_call: TRBJ2-1; cdr3_aa: ASSDGGQRRYNEQF
v_call: TRBV6-5; j_call: TRBJ2-6; cdr3_aa: ASNLPGANVLT
v_call: TRBV7-9; j_call: TRBJ2-6; cdr3_aa: ASSPTGTGVNTEA
v_call: TRBV6-5; j_call: TRBJ2-1; cdr3_aa: ASMRKRAPTYNEQF
v_call: TRBV7-6; j_call: TRBJ2-3; cdr3_aa: ASSPVAGGPDTQY
v_call: TRBV20-1; j_call: TRBJ2-7; cdr3_aa: SARDIGFGAGAEQY
v_call: TRBV7-9; j_call: TRBJ2-5; cdr3_aa: ASGTSGQGLETQY
v_call: TRBV4-1; j_call: TRBJ2-6; cdr3_aa: ASTPDDGLPASGANVLT
v_call: TRBV9; j_call: TRBJ2-7; cdr3_aa: ASSPPGQGASYAQY
v_call: TRBV29-1; j_call: TRBJ1-2; cdr3_aa: SVGRDRGENYGYT
v_call: TRBV19; j_call: TRBJ2-2; cdr3_aa: ATRLADNTGELF
v_call: TRBV5-1; j_call: TRBJ2-5; cdr3_aa: ASSSTGLAGRETQY
v_call: TRBV25-1; j_call: TRBJ2-1; cdr3_aa: ASSEGVRYEQF
v_call: TRBV3-1; j_call: TRBJ2-7; cdr3_aa: ASSQVMDGEQY
v_call: TRBV20-1; j_call: TRBJ2-1; cdr3_aa: SASRLAGVGEQF
v_call: TRBV10-3; j_call: TRBJ2-2; cdr3_aa: ASSYALITGELF
v_call: TRBV15; j_call: TRBJ2-1; cdr3_aa: ATSRDYGADEQF